This TCR beta chain was captured by sequencing in a study of CD8+ T cells in alopecia areata. Specimens obtained from alopecia areata patients comprised lesional scalp punch biopsies and peripheral blood. PBMCs were stained for CD3, CD4 and CD8, and CD4+ and CD8+ T cells were sorted. Overall study findings and caveats: Unlike in mice, where it was clearer, TCR sharing across patients was less clear, possibly HLA-related.

Following RNA extraction, reverse transcription yielded cDNA that acted as the sequencing template. The repertoire was sequenced with immunoSEQ multiplex PCR; TCRdb's copy has only in-frame clones and lacks some. Found here are 120,000 or so clones, approximately 47% of them singletons; the top ten hold about 10%. In the case of this clone: Its antigen is currently unknown.

This CDR3 has 14 amino acids. The germline V gene has CDR1 SQVTM and CDR2 ANQGSEA. Trimming removed 4 bases at V and 1 base at J, with 13 bases between. The material sequenced was NKG2D-low CD8+ T cells sorted from blood. This chain joins TRBV29-1 and TRBJ1-1, with D perhaps matching TRBD1 (6 bases). The clonotype was recovered from a human donor with alopecia areata. CDR3: CSVGAPGANTEAFF. The CDR3, as DNA: TGCAGCGTTGGTGCTCCAGGGGCGAACACTGAAGCTTTCTTT.